The rows below give T cell receptor beta chains drawn from one sample of a study of T cells in Graves' hyperthyroidism and ophthalmopathy. TCRdb re-called the multiplex PCR reads through MiXCR, storing one row per CDR3 protein. The table has 600,000 to 800,000 distinct CDR3 sequences, about 35% seen once. What was sequenced was blood. Receptors originate from a woman between 40 and 50 years old with Graves' hyperthyroidism. CDR3s include the opening cysteine and the closing phenylalanine or tryptophan. Fields, in order: V gene, clone size, D gene, J gene, CDR3 protein, CDR3 DNA. A D gene is named only where the DNA matches it firmly. Clone size is shown for a subset of rows, as once, few, many or a class of expanded clone.

V gene: TRBV6-5; clone size: many; D gene: .; J gene: TRBJ1-2; CDR3 protein: CASSYELSYGYTF; CDR3 DNA: TGTGCCAGCAGTTATGAGCTCTCCTATGGCTACACCTTC
V gene: TRBV5-4; clone size: few; D gene: TRBD1; J gene: TRBJ1-1; CDR3 protein: CASSEDRGPPEAFF; CDR3 DNA: TGTGCCAGCAGCGAAGACAGGGGGCCTCCTGAAGCTTTCTTT
V gene: TRBV7-2; clone size: .; D gene: .; J gene: TRBJ1-2; CDR3 protein: CASSLRTTGLDGYTF; CDR3 DNA: TGTGCCAGCAGCCTAAGAACCACTGGTCTCGATGGCTACACCTTC
V gene: TRBV7-2; clone size: many; D gene: .; J gene: TRBJ1-3; CDR3 protein: CASSLQGISGNTIYF; CDR3 DNA: TGTGCCAGCAGCTTACAAGGGATCTCTGGAAACACCATATATTTT
V gene: TRBV29-1; clone size: many; D gene: .; J gene: TRBJ1-6; CDR3 protein: CSVMTEGNSPLHF; CDR3 DNA: TGCAGCGTGATGACGGAAGGTAATTCACCCCTCCACTTT
V gene: TRBV7-9; clone size: once; D gene: .; J gene: TRBJ2-7; CDR3 protein: CASSLGGREGEEQYF; CDR3 DNA: TGTGCCAGCAGCTTGGGGGGCAGGGAAGGGGAGGAGCAGTACTTC
V gene: TRBV24-1; clone size: .; D gene: .; J gene: TRBJ2-3; CDR3 protein: CATSGARAGSTDTQYF; CDR3 DNA: TGTGCCACCAGCGGCGCCCGAGCAGGGTCCACAGATACGCAGTATTTT
V gene: TRBV2; clone size: .; D gene: .; J gene: TRBJ2-3; CDR3 protein: CATLPGGYSTDTQYF; CDR3 DNA: TGTGCCACCCTACCCGGGGGTTACAGCACAGATACGCAGTATTTT
V gene: TRBV2; clone size: .; D gene: .; J gene: TRBJ1-1; CDR3 protein: CASSERGSSTETFF; CDR3 DNA: TGTGCCAGCAGTGAACGGGGAAGTTCCACTGAAACTTTCTTT
V gene: TRBV6-5; clone size: .; D gene: TRBD1; J gene: TRBJ1-4; CDR3 protein: CASSRGQGANEKLFF; CDR3 DNA: TGTGCCAGCAGCCGGGGACAGGGGGCTAATGAAAAACTGTTTTTT
V gene: TRBV19; clone size: many; D gene: .; J gene: TRBJ1-1; CDR3 protein: CATRGSNTEAFF; CDR3 DNA: TGTGCCACCAGGGGATCGAACACTGAAGCTTTCTTT
V gene: TRBV20-1; clone size: many; D gene: .; J gene: TRBJ2-7; CDR3 protein: CSARDDREYEQYF; CDR3 DNA: TGCAGTGCTAGAGACGACAGAGAATACGAGCAGTACTTC
V gene: TRBV2; clone size: many; D gene: .; J gene: TRBJ2-5; CDR3 protein: CASSDLDRGVQETQYF; CDR3 DNA: TGTGCCAGCAGCGATCTTGATCGCGGGGTTCAAGAGACCCAGTACTTC
V gene: TRBV5-1; clone size: .; D gene: .; J gene: TRBJ2-1; CDR3 protein: CASSSAGGDYNERFF; CDR3 DNA: TGCGCCAGCAGCTCAGCGGGTGGGGATTACAATGAGCGGTTCTTC
V gene: TRBV10-3; clone size: many; D gene: TRBD1; J gene: TRBJ2-7; CDR3 protein: CATGQPYYEQYF; CDR3 DNA: TGTGCCACGGGACAGCCTTACTACGAGCAGTACTTC
V gene: TRBV6-5; clone size: .; D gene: .; J gene: TRBJ2-7; CDR3 protein: CASSYGTPLSYEQYF; CDR3 DNA: TGTGCCAGCAGTTACGGGACACCCTTATCCTACGAGCAGTACTTC
V gene: TRBV6-6; clone size: .; D gene: TRBD2; J gene: TRBJ2-7; CDR3 protein: CASSYSPLAGGLQNYEQYF; CDR3 DNA: TGTGCCAGCAGTTATAGCCCGCTAGCGGGAGGTCTCCAGAACTACGAGCAGTACTTC
V gene: TRBV28; clone size: few; D gene: .; J gene: TRBJ2-5; CDR3 protein: CASSSAGSVETQYF; CDR3 DNA: TGTGCCAGCAGTTCGGCAGGGTCGGTGGAGACCCAGTACTTC
V gene: TRBV19; clone size: .; D gene: TRBD1; J gene: TRBJ1-2; CDR3 protein: CAGSIEWKGGPYGYTF; CDR3 DNA: TGTGCCGGTAGTATTGAGTGGAAAGGGGGCCCCTATGGCTACACCTTC
V gene: TRBV6-5; clone size: .; D gene: TRBD1; J gene: TRBJ1-2; CDR3 protein: CAGSLGTGGNYGYTF; CDR3 DNA: TGTGCCGGCAGTCTCGGGACAGGTGGAAACTATGGCTACACCTTC
V gene: TRBV20-1; clone size: .; D gene: .; J gene: TRBJ2-3; CDR3 protein: CSARVDWSADTQYF; CDR3 DNA: TGCAGTGCTAGGGTGGACTGGAGTGCTGATACGCAGTATTTT
V gene: TRBV29-1; clone size: .; D gene: TRBD2; J gene: TRBJ2-2; CDR3 protein: CSGGLAGALGNTGELFF; CDR3 DNA: TGCAGCGGAGGGCTAGCGGGGGCCTTAGGGAACACCGGGGAGCTGTTTTTT
V gene: TRBV7-2; clone size: once; D gene: .; J gene: TRBJ1-3; CDR3 protein: CASSYRGGPGNTIYF; CDR3 DNA: TGTGCCAGCAGCTACCGGGGGGGGCCTGGAAACACCATATATTTT